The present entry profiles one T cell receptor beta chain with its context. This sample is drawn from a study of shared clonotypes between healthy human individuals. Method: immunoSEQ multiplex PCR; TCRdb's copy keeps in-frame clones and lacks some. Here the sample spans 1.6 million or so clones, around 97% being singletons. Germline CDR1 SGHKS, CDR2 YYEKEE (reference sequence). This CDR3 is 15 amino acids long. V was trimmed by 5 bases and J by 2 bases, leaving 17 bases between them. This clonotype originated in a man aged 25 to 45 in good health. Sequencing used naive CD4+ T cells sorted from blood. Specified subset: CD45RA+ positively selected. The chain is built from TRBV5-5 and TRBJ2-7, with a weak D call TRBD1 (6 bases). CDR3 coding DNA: TGTGCCAGCAGGCGAGAACACAGGGTAGCCTACGAGCAGTACTTC. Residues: CASRREHRVAYEQYF.